The rows below give T cell receptor beta chains drawn from one sample of a study of blood T cell repertoires in COVID-19. Only in-frame clones appear in the TCRdb table, and some are missing; sequencing was by immunoSEQ multiplex PCR. The table lists nearly 250,000 clones, approximately 82% of them singletons. The sample taken for sequencing was peripheral blood. All receptors derive from a woman aged 80 or older with acute or convalescent COVID-19. Both conserved end residues are trimmed from each CDR3. The listing skips clone size in some rows; elsewhere it reads once, few, many or a size class.

j_call v_call clone_size cdr3_aa
TRBJ1-5 TRBV4-3 - ASSQQGAGQPQH
TRBJ2-1 TRBV6-5 - ASSPTGVNEQF
TRBJ1-2 TRBV6-2/TRBV6-3 - ASSRTGSKDGYT
TRBJ1-5 TRBV6-1 - ASSDTDRGGNQPQH
TRBJ2-3 TRBV19 - ASSISGLVGNTQY
TRBJ2-5 TRBV19 - ASSISTIETQY
TRBJ1-4 TRBV4-1 - ASSPTFAGAGDEKLF
TRBJ2-7 TRBV7-2 - ASSLTGGAYEQY
TRBJ2-3 TRBV12-3/TRBV12-4 - ASSSQATQY
TRBJ2-1 TRBV5-6 once ASSLGGGVFYNEQF
TRBJ2-1 TRBV19 - ATGDYAANEQF
TRBJ1-4 TRBV7-2 once ASSHDGGFDEKLF
TRBJ1-2 TRBV5-8 once ASSGGITGIPYGYT
TRBJ2-3 TRBV5-1 - ASSPETSGGVNTDTQY
TRBJ1-1 TRBV14 - ASSLPGQSNTEAF
TRBJ1-5 TRBV2 - ASSFTGVTQPQH
TRBJ2-1 TRBV7-3 - ASSLTPGGSRGEQF